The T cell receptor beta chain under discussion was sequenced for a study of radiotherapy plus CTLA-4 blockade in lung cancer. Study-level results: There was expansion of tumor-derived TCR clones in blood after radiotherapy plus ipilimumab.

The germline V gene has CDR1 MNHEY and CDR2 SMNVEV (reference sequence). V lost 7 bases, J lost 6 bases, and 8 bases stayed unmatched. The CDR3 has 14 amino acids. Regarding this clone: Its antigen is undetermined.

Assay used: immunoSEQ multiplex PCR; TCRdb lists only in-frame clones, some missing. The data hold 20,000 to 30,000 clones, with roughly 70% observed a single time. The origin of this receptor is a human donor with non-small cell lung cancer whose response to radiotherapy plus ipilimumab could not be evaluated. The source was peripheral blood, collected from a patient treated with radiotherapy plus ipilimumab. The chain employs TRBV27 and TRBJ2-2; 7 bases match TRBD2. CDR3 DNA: TGTGCCAGCACCCCCGCCGGGAGGCCCGGGGAGCTGTTTTTT. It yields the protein CASTPAGRPGELFF.